This TCR beta chain was sequenced for a study of blood T cells in healthy people across ages. General observations from the study: Among long-lived donors, naive CD4+ cells were more numerous and diversity higher than in aged donors. Without sorted subsets, naive and antigen-experienced compartments could not be conclusively compared.

Sample-barcoded 5' priming and a J-beta primer mix drove a second PCR of roughly 6 to 12 cycles. In TCRdb, the 5' RACE reads were re-called with MiXCR into one record per CDR3 protein. This sample carries fewer than 800,000 distinct CDR3 sequences, around a quarter of them seen once, and the ten largest clones take 9.4%. As to this clonotype: What it binds is not known.

The V gene's germline CDR1 is SGHRS and CDR2 YFSETQ. This CDR3 comprises 17 residues. The same sample was also used in a study of T cells of mothers and their children.

The gene calls are TRBV5-1 and TRBJ2-1, with 8 nucleotides matching TRBD1. The J call may be mistaken, given a closer DNA end match to TRBJ2-7. Material for sequencing was blood. The sequence came from a boy aged 5 to 17 in good health. The CDR3 spells CASSPRGTGPSWDEQYF. The CDR3 nucleotides are TGCGCCAGCAGCCCGAGGGGGACAGGACCCTCGTGGGACGAGCAGTACTTC.